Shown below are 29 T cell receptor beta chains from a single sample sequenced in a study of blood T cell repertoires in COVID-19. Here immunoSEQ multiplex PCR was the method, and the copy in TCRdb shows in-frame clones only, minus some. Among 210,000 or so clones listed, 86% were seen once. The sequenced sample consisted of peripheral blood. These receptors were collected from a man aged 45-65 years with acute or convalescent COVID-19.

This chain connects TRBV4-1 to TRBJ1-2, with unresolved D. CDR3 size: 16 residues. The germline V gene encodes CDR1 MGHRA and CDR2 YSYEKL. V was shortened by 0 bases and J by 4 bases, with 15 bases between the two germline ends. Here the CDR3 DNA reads TGCGCCAGCAGCCAAGATCAGGCCAGAACATTCTATGGCTACACCTTC. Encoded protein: CASSQDQARTFYGYTF.

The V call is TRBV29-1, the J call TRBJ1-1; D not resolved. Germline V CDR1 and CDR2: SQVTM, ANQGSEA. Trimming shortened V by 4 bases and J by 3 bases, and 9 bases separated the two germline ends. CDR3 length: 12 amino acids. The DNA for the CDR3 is TGCAGCGTTGTCCCAGTGGACACTGAAGCTTTCTTT. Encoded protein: CSVVPVDTEAFF.

The CDR3 nucleotides are TGTGCCAGCAGCCCTTCCGGGGGGCGCGATGGCTACACCTTC. It specifies CASSPSGGRDGYTF. This rearrangement joins TRBV3-1 (or the pseudogene TRBV3-2) to TRBJ1-2; D possibly corresponds to TRBD1 (6 bases). Between the trimmed V and J ends, which lost 4 bases and 6 bases, there was a span of 15 bases. Germline CDR1 is LGHDT and CDR2 is YNNKEL (reference sequence). The CDR3 runs 14 residues.

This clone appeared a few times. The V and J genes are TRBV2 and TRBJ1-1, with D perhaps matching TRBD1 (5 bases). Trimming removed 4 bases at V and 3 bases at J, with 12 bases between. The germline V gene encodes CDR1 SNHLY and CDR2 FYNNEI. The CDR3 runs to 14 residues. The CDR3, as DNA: TGTGCCAGCAGTGGCCTGGGGGGAGACACTGAAGCTTTCTTT. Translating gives CASSGLGGDTEAFF.

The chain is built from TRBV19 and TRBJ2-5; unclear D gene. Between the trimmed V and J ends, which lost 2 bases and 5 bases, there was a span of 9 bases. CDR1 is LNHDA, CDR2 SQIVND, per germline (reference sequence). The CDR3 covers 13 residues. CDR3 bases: TGTGCCAGTAGTATATCGGGTCGGGAGACCCAGTACTTC. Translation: CASSISGRETQYF. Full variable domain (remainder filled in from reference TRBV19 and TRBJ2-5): DGGITQSPKYLFRKEGQNVTLSCEQNLNHDAMYWYRQDPGQGLRLIYYSQIVNDFQKGDIAEGYSVSREKKESFPLTVTSAQKNPTAFYLCASSISGRETQYFGPGTRLLVL.

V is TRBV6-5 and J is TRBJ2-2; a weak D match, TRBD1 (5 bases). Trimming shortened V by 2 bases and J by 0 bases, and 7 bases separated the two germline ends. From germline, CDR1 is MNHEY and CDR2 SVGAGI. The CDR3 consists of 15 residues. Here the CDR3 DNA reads TGTGCCAGCAGTTACCAGGGTGCGAACACCGGGGAGCTGTTTTTT. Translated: CASSYQGANTGELFF.

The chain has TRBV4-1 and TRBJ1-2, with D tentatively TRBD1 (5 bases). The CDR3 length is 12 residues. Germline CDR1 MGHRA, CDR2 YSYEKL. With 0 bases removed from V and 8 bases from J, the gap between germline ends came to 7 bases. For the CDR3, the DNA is TGCGCCAGCAGCCAAGAGCAGGGCGGCTACACCTTC. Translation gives CASSQEQGGYTF.

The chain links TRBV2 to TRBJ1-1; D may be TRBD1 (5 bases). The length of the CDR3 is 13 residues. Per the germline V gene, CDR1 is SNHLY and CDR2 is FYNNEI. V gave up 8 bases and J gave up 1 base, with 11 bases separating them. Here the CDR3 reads CASGVDRNTEAFF. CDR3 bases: TGTGCCAGCGGAGTCGACAGGAACACTGAAGCTTTCTTT. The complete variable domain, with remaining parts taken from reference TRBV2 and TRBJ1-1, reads EPEVTQTPSHQVTQMGQEVILRCVPISNHLYFYWYRQILGQKVEFLVSFYNNEISEKSEIFDDQFSVERPDGSNFTLKIRSTKLEDSAMYFCASGVDRNTEAFFGQGTRLTVV.

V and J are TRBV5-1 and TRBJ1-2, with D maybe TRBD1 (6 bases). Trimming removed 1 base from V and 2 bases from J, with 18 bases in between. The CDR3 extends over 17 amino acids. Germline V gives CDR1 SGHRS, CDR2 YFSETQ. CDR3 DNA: TGCGCCAGCAGCTTGTCTGGGCGGGGGGCGAAGAACTATGGCTACACCTTC. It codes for CASSLSGRGAKNYGYTF.

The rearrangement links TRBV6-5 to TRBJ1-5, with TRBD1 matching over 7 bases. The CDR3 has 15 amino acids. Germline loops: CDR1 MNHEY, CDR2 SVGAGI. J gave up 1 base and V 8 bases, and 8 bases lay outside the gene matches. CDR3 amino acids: CASLLQTGSNQPQHF. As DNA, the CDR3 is TGTGCCAGCCTCCTCCAGACAGGGAGCAATCAGCCCCAGCATTTT.

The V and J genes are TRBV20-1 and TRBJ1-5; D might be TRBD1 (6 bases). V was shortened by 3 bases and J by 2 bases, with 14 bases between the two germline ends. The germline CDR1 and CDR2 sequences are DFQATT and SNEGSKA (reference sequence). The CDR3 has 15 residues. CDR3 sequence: CSASSRQVRNQPQHF. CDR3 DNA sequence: TGCAGTGCTAGTTCCCGACAGGTTCGCAATCAGCCCCAGCATTTT.

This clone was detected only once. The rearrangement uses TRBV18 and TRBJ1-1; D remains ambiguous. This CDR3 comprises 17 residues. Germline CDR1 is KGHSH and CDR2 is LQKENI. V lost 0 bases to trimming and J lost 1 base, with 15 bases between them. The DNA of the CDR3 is TGTGCCAGCTCACCACCTCCTAATCGGGGTTGGAACACTGAAGCTTTCTTT. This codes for CASSPPPNRGWNTEAFF.

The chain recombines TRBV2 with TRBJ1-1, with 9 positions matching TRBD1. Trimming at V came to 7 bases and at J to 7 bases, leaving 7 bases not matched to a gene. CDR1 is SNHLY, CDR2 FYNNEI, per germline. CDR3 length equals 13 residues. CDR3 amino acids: CASTRDRENEAFF. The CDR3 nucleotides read TGTGCCAGCACTAGGGACAGGGAGAATGAAGCTTTCTTT.

CDR3 coding DNA: TGCGCCAGCAGCCCCGGGGCCGGGGAGGCTCAGCCCCAGCATTTT. This codes for CASSPGAGEAQPQHF. V usage is TRBV5-1 and J usage is TRBJ1-5, with D perhaps TRBD1 (5 bases). This CDR3 spans 15 amino acids. Trimming cost V 4 bases and J 6 bases, with 17 bases left between them. The germline CDR1 and CDR2 sequences are SGHRS and YFSETQ.

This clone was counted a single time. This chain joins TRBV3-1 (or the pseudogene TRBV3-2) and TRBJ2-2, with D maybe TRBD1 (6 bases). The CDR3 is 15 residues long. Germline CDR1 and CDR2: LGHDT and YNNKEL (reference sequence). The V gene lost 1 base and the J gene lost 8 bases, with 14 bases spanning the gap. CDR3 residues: CASSQARQDAGELFF. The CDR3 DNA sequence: TGTGCCAGCAGCCAAGCACGACAGGACGCAGGGGAGCTGTTTTTT.

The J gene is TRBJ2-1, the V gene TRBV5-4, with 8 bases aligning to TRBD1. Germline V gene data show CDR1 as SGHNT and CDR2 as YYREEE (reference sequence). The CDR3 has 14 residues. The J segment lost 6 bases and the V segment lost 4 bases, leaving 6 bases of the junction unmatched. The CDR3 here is CASSVDRARNEQFF. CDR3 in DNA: TGTGCCAGCAGCGTGGACAGGGCCCGCAATGAGCAGTTCTTC.

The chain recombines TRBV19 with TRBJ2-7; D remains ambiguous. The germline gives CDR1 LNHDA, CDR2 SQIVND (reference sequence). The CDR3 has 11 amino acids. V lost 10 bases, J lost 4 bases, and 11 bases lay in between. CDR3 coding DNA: TGTGCCACCGAGTACCTTTACGAGCAGTACTTC. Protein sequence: CATEYLYEQYF.

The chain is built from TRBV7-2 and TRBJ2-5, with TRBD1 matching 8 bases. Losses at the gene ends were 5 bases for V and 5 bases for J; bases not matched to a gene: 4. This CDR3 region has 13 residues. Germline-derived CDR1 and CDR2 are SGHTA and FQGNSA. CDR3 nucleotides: TGTGCCAGCAGCCCCCGACAGGGGGAGACCCAGTACTTC. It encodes CASSPRQGETQYF. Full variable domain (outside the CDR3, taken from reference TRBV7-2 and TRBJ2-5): GAGVSQSPSNKVTEKGKDVELRCDPISGHTALYWYRQSLGQGLEFLIYFQGNSAPDKSGLPSDRFSAERTGGSVSTLTIQRTQQEDSAVYLCASSPRQGETQYFGPGTRLLVL.

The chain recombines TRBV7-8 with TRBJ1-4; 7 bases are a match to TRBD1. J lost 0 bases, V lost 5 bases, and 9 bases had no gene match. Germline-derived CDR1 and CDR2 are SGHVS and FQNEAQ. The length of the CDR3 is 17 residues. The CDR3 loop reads CASSITRQGATNEKLFF. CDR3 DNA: TGTGCCAGCAGCATAACGCGACAGGGTGCAACTAATGAAAAACTGTTTTTT.

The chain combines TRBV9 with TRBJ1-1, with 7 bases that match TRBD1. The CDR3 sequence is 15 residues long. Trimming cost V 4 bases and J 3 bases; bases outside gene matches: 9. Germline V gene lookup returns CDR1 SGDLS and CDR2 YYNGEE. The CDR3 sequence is CASSFVPTGHTEAFF. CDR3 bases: TGTGCCAGCAGCTTCGTGCCGACAGGGCACACTGAAGCTTTCTTT.

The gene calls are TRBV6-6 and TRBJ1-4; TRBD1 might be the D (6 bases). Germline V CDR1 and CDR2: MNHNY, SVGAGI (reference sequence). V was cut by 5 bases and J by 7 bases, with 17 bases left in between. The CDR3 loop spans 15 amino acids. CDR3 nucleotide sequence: TGTGCCAGCAGTACGTGGGACACGACCGGTGAAAAACTGTTTTTT. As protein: CASSTWDTTGEKLFF.

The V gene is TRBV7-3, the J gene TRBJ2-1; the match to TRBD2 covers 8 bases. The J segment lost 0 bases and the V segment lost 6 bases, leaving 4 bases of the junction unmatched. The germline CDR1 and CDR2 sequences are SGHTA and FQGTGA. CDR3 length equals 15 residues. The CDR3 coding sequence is TGTGCCAGCAGAGTCAGCGGGAGCTCCTACAATGAGCAGTTCTTC. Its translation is CASRVSGSSYNEQFF.

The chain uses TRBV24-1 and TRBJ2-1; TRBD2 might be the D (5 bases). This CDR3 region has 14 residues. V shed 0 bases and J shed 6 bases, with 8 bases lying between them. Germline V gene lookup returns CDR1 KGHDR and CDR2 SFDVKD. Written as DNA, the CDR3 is TGTGCCACCAGTGATTTGCAAGAGGGCAATGAGCAGTTCTTC. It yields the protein CATSDLQEGNEQFF.

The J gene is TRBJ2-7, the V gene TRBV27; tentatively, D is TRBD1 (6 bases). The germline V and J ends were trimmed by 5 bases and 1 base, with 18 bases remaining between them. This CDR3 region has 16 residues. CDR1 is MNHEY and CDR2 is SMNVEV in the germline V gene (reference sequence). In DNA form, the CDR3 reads TGTGCCAGCAGTCGTGGAGGAGCAGGGGCTTCCTACGAGCAGTACTTC. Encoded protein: CASSRGGAGASYEQYF.

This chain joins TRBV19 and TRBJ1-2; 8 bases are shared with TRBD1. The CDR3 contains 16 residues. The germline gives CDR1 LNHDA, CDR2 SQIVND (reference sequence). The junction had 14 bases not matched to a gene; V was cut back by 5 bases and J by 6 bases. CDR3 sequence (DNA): TGTGCCAGTAGTTCGTTACCGGGACAGGCAGATCATGGCTACACCTTC. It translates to CASSSLPGQADHGYTF.

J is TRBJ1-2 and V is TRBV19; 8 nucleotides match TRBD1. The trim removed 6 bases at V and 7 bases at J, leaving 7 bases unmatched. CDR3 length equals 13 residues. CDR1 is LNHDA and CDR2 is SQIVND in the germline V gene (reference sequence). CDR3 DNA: TGTGCCAGTAGGGACAGGGATGGGTTTGGCTACACCTTC. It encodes CASRDRDGFGYTF.

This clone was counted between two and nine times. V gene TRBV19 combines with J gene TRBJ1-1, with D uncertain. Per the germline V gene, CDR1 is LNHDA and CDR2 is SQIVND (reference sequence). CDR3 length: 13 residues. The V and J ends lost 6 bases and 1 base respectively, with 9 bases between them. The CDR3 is CASRPNRNTEAFF. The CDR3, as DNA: TGTGCCAGTAGGCCAAACAGGAACACTGAAGCTTTCTTT.

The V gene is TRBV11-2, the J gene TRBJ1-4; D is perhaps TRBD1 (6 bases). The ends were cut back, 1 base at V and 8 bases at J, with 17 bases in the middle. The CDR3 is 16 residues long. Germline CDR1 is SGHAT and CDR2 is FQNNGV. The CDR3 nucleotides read TGTGCCAGCAGCTTAGGGTCGACAGGTTGGAGAGAAAAACTGTTTTTT. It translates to CASSLGSTGWREKLFF.

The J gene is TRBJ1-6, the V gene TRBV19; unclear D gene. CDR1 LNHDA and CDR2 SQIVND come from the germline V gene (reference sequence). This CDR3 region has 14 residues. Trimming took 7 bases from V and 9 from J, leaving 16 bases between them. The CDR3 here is CASTAVGSGSPLHF. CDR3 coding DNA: TGTGCCAGTACGGCCGTCGGGAGCGGTTCACCCCTCCACTTT.